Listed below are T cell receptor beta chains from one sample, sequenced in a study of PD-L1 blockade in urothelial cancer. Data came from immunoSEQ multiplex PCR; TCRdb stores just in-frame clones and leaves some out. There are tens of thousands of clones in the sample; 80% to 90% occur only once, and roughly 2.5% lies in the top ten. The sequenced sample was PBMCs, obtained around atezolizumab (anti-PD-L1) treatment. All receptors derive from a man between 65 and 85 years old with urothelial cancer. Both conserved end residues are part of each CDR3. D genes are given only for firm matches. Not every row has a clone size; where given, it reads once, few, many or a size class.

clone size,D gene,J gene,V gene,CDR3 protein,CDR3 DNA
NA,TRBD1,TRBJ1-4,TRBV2,CASHRGHEKLFF,TGTGCCAGCCACAGGGGACATGAAAAACTGTTTTTT
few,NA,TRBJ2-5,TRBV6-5,CASSYLAGETQYF,TGTGCCAGCAGTTACTTGGCGGGAGAGACCCAGTACTTC
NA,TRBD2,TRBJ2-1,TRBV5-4,CASSSGLAAYNEQFF,TGTGCCAGCAGCTCGGGACTAGCGGCCTACAATGAGCAGTTCTTC
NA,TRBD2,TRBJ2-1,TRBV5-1,CASSQGTSGGGNEQFF,TGCGCCAGCAGCCAAGGGACTAGCGGCGGGGGAAATGAGCAGTTCTTC
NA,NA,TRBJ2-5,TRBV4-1,CASSQVQGQETQYF,TGCGCCAGCAGCCAAGTGCAGGGGCAGGAGACCCAGTACTTC
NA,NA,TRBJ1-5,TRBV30,CAWSPKGGANQPQHF,TGTGCCTGGAGTCCCAAGGGGGGGGCAAATCAGCCCCAGCATTTT
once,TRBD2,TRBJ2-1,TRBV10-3,CAISESGRPGNEQFF,TGTGCCATCAGTGAGTCCGGGAGGCCAGGCAATGAGCAGTTCTTC
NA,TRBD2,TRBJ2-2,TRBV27,CASSFGGSTVGELFF,TGTGCCAGCAGTTTCGGCGGGAGTACGGTCGGGGAGCTGTTTTTT
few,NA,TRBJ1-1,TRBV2,CASSEDRDTEAFF,TGTGCCAGCAGTGAAGACAGAGACACTGAAGCTTTCTTT
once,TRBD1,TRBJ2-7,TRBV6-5,CASSTPTGPPFEQYF,TGTGCCAGCAGTACTCCGACAGGGCCCCCTTTCGAGCAGTACTTC
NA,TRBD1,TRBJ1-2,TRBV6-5,CASSLTGGRGGYTF,TGTGCCAGCAGCCTCACAGGGGGCCGCGGGGGCTACACCTTC
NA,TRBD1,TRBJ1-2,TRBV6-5,CASSPQTGKYGYTF,TGTGCCAGCAGTCCCCAGACAGGGAAATATGGCTACACCTTC
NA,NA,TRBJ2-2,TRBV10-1,CASGSAFTGELFF,TGCGCCAGCGGGAGCGCGTTCACCGGGGAGCTGTTTTTT
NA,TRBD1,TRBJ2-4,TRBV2,CASGQGGKNIQYF,TGTGCCAGCGGACAGGGGGGAAAAAACATTCAGTACTTC
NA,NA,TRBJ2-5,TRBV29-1,CSVTSRETQYF,TGCAGCGTCACTAGTCGGGAGACCCAGTACTTC
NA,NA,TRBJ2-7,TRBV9,CASSPPGFPYEQYF,TGTGCCAGCAGCCCCCCCGGGTTTCCCTACGAGCAGTACTTC
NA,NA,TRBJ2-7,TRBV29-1,CSVGRRQGGEQYF,TGCAGCGTTGGGCGTCGACAAGGGGGCGAGCAGTACTTC
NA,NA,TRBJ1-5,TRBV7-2,CASSLAPQGMGNQPQHF,TGTGCCAGCAGCTTAGCGCCCCAGGGAATGGGCAATCAGCCCCAGCATTTT
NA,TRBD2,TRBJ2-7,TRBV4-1,CASSPLGLAGAHEQYF,TGCGCCAGCAGCCCACTGGGACTAGCGGGAGCGCACGAGCAGTACTTC
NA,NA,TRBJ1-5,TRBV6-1,CASSDKWQAEQPQHF,TGTGCCAGCAGTGATAAGTGGCAGGCCGAACAGCCCCAGCATTTT
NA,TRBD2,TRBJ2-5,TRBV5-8,CASSLGTSGNQETQYF,TGTGCCAGCAGCTTGGGGACTAGCGGTAACCAAGAGACCCAGTACTTC
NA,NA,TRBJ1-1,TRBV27,CASIGAGVEAFF,TGTGCCAGCATAGGGGCCGGAGTTGAAGCTTTCTTT
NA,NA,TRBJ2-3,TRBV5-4,CASSLQGTQYF,TGTGCCAGCAGCTTACAGGGAACGCAGTATTTT
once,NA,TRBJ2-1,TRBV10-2,CASRRRGQRGSSYNEQFF,TGCGCCAGCAGACGCAGGGGGCAGCGGGGCAGCTCCTACAATGAGCAGTTCTTC
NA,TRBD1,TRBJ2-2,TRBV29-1,CSVETRDRALAGELFF,TGCAGCGTTGAGACCCGGGACAGGGCTCTCGCCGGGGAGCTGTTTTTT
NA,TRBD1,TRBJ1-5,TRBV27,CASSLLYRGVRQPQHF,TGTGCCAGCAGTTTATTATACAGGGGGGTCCGTCAGCCCCAGCATTTT
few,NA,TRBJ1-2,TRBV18,CASSPPGLGYGYTF,TGTGCCAGCTCACCGCCGGGACTCGGGTATGGCTACACCTTC
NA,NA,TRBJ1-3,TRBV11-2,CASSHFRDTIYF,TGTGCCAGCAGCCACTTTCGGGACACCATATATTTT
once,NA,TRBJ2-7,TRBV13,CASSLGQAFYEQYF,TGTGCCAGCAGCTTAGGGCAGGCCTTCTACGAGCAGTACTTC
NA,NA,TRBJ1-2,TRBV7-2,CASSLGSRVIYRDGYTF,TGTGCCAGCAGCTTAGGGTCCAGGGTGATTTATCGGGATGGCTACACCTTC
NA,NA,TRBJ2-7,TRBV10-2,CASSENGLANEQYF,TGCGCCAGCAGTGAGAACGGCCTAGCCAACGAGCAGTACTTC
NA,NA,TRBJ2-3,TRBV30,CAWSRGQRLHEDTQYF,TGTGCCTGGAGTAGGGGCCAACGCCTGCATGAAGATACGCAGTATTTT
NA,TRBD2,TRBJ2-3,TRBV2,CASSEETSGRFSTDTQYF,TGTGCCAGCAGTGAAGAGACTAGCGGGAGGTTCAGCACAGATACGCAGTATTTT
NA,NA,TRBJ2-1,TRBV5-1,CASSSDLEHGEQFF,TGCGCCAGCAGTTCTGATCTTGAGCACGGTGAGCAGTTCTTC
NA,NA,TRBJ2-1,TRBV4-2,CASSQDNKRSGEGYNEQFF,TGTGCCAGCAGCCAAGATAACAAAAGGTCAGGGGAGGGTTACAATGAGCAGTTCTTC
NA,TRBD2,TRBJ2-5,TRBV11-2,CASSLGGRALETQYF,TGTGCCAGCAGCTTAGGCGGGAGGGCCTTGGAGACCCAGTACTTC
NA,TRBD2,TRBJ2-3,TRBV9,CASSRGLAGSTDTQYF,TGTGCCAGCAGCCGCGGACTAGCAGGCAGCACAGATACGCAGTATTTT
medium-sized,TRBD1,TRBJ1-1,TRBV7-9,CASSAGDRALTEAFF,TGTGCCAGCAGCGCTGGCGACAGGGCGCTTACTGAAGCTTTCTTT
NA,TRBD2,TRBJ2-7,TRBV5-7,CASSLGSREGPFNEQYF,TGTGCCAGCAGCTTGGGGTCTCGGGAGGGCCCTTTTAACGAGCAGTACTTC
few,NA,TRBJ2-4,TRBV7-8,CASSLRLWNIQYF,TGTGCCAGCAGCTTGCGTCTGTGGAACATTCAGTACTTC
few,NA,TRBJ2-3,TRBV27,CASSFVSAGTQYF,TGTGCCAGCAGTTTTGTTAGCGCGGGTACGCAGTATTTT
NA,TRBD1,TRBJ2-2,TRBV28,CASSLIQGTTGELFF,TGTGCCAGCAGTTTAATACAGGGGACCACCGGGGAGCTGTTTTTT
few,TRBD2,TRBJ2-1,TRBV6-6,CASRETSGSLF,TGTGCCAGCAGGGAGACTAGCGGCTCCCTCTTC
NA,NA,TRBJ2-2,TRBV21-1,CASSKARFGAGVGTGELFF,TGTGCCAGCAGCAAAGCCCGGTTCGGAGCGGGAGTTGGGACCGGGGAGCTGTTTTTT
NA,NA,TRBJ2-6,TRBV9,CASSPSAGANVLTF,TGTGCCAGCAGCCCCTCCGCTGGGGCCAACGTCCTGACTTTC
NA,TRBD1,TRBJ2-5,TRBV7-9,CASSFGDRETQYF,TGTGCCAGCAGCTTCGGGGACAGAGAGACCCAGTACTTC
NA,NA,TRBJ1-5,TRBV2,CASSEMSQINQPQHF,TGTGCCAGCAGTGAGATGTCCCAGATAAATCAGCCCCAGCATTTT
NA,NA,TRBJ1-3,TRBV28,CASSLQGIPTGNTIYF,TGTGCCAGCAGTCTCCAGGGGATTCCGACTGGAAACACCATATATTTT
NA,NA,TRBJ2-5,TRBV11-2,CASSLRTLETQYF,TGTGCCAGCAGCTTAAGGACACTAGAGACCCAGTACTTC
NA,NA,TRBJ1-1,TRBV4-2,CASSRPGPGVTEAFF,TGTGCCAGCAGCCGACCCGGCCCAGGGGTAACTGAAGCTTTCTTT
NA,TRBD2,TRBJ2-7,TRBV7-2,CASSLTGGSSYEQYF,TGTGCCAGCAGCTTGACGGGAGGGTCGTCCTACGAGCAGTACTTC